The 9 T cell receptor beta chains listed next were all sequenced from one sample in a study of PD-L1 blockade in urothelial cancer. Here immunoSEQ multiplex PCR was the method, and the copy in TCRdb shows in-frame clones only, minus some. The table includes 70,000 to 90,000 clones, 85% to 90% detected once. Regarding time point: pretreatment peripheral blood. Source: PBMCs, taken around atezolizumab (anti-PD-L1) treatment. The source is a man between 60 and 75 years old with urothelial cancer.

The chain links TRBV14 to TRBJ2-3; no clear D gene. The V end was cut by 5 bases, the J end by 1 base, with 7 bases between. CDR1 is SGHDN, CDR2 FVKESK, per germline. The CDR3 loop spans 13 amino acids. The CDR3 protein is CASSYRGTDTQYF. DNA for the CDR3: TGTGCCAGCAGCTATCGGGGCACAGATACGCAGTATTTT.

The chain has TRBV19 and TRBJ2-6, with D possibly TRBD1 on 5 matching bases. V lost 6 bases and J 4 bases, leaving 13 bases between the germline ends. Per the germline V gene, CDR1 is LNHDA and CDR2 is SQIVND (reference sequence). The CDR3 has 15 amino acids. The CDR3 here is CASRPQGSGANVLTF. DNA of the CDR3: TGTGCCAGTAGACCTCAGGGATCCGGGGCCAACGTCCTGACTTTC.

The chain's CDR3 is CASSVQGIHEQYF. CDR3 nucleotide sequence: TGTGCCAGCAGTGTCCAGGGGATCCACGAGCAGTACTTC. V is TRBV2 and J is TRBJ2-7; possibly TRBD1 for D (6 bases). Germline V gives CDR1 SNHLY, CDR2 FYNNEI. CDR3 length: 13 residues. The V end was cut by 4 bases, the J end by 5 bases, with 12 bases between.

The CDR3: CASSYDRNYGYTF. CDR3 nucleotides: TGTGCCAGCAGCTACGACAGGAACTATGGCTACACCTTC. The rearrangement joins TRBV7-9 to TRBJ1-2, with a tentative D call TRBD1 (6 bases). The CDR3 consists of 13 residues. Deletions cut 4 bases from V and 2 bases from J, with 8 bases between. CDR1 and CDR2 (germline): SEHNR, FQNEAQ (reference sequence). Complete variable domain (other parts from reference TRBV7-9 and TRBJ1-2): DTGVSQNPRHKITKRGQNVTFRCDPISEHNRLYWYRQTLGQGPEFLTYFQNEAQLEKSRLLSDRFSAERPKGSFSTLEIQRTEQGDSAMYLCASSYDRNYGYTFGSGTRLTVV.

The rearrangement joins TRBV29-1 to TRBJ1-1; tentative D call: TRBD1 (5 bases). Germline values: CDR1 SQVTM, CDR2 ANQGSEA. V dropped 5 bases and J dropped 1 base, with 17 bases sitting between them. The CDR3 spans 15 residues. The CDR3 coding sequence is TGCAGCGTTCGCCCCAGGGAAAAACAGAACACTGAAGCTTTCTTT. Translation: CSVRPREKQNTEAFF.

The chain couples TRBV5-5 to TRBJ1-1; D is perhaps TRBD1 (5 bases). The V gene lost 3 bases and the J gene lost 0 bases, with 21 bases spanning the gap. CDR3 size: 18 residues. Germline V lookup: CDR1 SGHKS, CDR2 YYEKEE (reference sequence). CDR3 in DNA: TGTGCCAGCAGCTCACCTCGGGGGGGTCGGGATATGAACACTGAAGCTTTCTTT. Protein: CASSSPRGGRDMNTEAFF.

CDR3 nucleotides: TGTGCCACCAGCTCCTACGGGGGGGCGGTCTCAGATACGCAGTATTTT. It translates to CATSSYGGAVSDTQYF. This chain joins TRBV15 and TRBJ2-3; 8 nucleotides agree with TRBD2. V lost 5 bases and J lost 4; bases outside the gene matches: 11. The CDR3 is 16 residues long. Per germline, CDR1 LNHNV and CDR2 YYDKDF (reference sequence).

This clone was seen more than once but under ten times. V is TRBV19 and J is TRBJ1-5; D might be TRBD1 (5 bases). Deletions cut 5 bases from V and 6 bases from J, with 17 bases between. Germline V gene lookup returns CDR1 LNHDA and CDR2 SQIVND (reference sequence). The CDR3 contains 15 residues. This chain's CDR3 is CASSAGPGGVQPQHF. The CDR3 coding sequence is TGTGCCAGTAGTGCCGGTCCGGGGGGAGTTCAGCCCCAGCATTTT.

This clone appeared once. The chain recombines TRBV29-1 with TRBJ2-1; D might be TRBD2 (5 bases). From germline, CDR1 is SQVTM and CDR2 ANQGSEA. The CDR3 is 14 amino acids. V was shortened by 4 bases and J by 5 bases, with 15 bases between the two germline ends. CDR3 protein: CSVGRGVTHNEQFF. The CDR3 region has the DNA TGCAGCGTTGGCCGGGGAGTGACCCACAATGAGCAGTTCTTC.